One sample yielded the 22 T cell receptor beta chains listed below, sequenced in a study of T cell responses to AZD1222 COVID-19 vaccine. Sequenced by immunoSEQ multiplex PCR; TCRdb stores in-frame clones only, minus some. The sample records approximately 160,000 clones, 90% to 95% being singletons. The starting material was peripheral blood, obtained 28 days after the second AZD1222 dose. Source of these receptors: an adult who received the AZD1222 COVID-19 vaccine.

The chain carries TRBV9 and TRBJ2-7; no clear D gene. CDR1 is SGDLS and CDR2 is YYNGEE in the germline V gene. Trimming stripped 0 bases from V and 5 bases from J, with 9 bases between. The CDR3 consists of 13 residues. This CDR3 reads CASSVELVDEQYF. DNA of the CDR3: TGTGCCAGCAGCGTAGAACTGGTGGACGAGCAGTACTTC.

V is TRBV10-3 and J is TRBJ1-1; no clear D. This CDR3 is built from 13 residues. Trimming pared 3 bases from V and 5 bases from J, leaving 10 bases between. CDR1 is ENHRY and CDR2 is SYGVKD in the germline V gene. This CDR3 reads CAISDRELTEAFF. Here the CDR3 DNA reads TGTGCCATCAGTGATCGGGAGTTGACTGAAGCTTTCTTT.

The V and J genes are TRBV7-9 and TRBJ2-2; TRBD2 matches 10 bases. The CDR3 is made up of 16 amino acids. The germline gives CDR1 SEHNR, CDR2 FQNEAQ (reference sequence). The ends lost 1 base at V and 5 bases at J; junction bases unmatched: 4. Here the CDR3 reads CASSLELAGRTGELFF. DNA of the CDR3: TGTGCCAGCAGCTTAGAACTAGCGGGAAGGACCGGGGAGCTGTTTTTT.

The chain combines TRBV2 with TRBJ1-6; 8 positions agree with TRBD1. The CDR3 totals 15 residues. V shed 5 bases, J shed 7 bases, and the junction held 7 bases outside the gene matches. Germline V lookup: CDR1 SNHLY, CDR2 FYNNEI. The CDR3 sequence is CASSYQGARNSPLHF. The CDR3 nucleotides are TGTGCCAGCAGTTACCAGGGGGCCCGGAATTCACCCCTCCACTTT.

The chain employs TRBV5-6 and TRBJ2-7; D unresolved. V shed 0 bases and J shed 4 bases, with 11 bases lying between them. From germline, CDR1 is SGHDT and CDR2 YYEEEE. The CDR3 contains 14 residues. DNA of the CDR3: TGTGCCAGCAGCTTGGGGTCTGTCCCTTACGAGCAGTACTTC. Encoded protein: CASSLGSVPYEQYF.

The chain is built from TRBV10-3 and TRBJ2-7, with TRBD2 identical over 9 bases. The germline V gene has CDR1 ENHRY and CDR2 SYGVKD. The CDR3 runs 15 residues. V was clipped by 6 bases and J by 0 bases; unmatched bases: 6. Here the CDR3 DNA reads TGTGCCATCAGCTCTAGCGGGGAAAGCTCCTACGAGCAGTACTTC. It translates to CAISSSGESSYEQYF.

The V call is TRBV29-1, the J call TRBJ2-7, with D possibly being TRBD2 (6 bases). The length of the CDR3 is 10 residues. V was trimmed by 7 bases and J by 10 bases, leaving 14 bases between them. Germline lookup yields CDR1 SQVTM and CDR2 ANQGSEA. The CDR3 spells CSAGTEGQYF. As DNA, the CDR3 is TGCAGCGCTGGAACGGAGGGTCAGTACTTC.

V is TRBV7-2 and J is TRBJ2-7, with 10 bases matching TRBD2. The ends lost 5 bases at V and 3 bases at J; junction bases unmatched: 7. The germline V gene has CDR1 SGHTA and CDR2 FQGNSA. The CDR3 runs 15 residues. CDR3 loop: CASSPWTSGNYEQYF. The CDR3 DNA is TGTGCCAGCAGCCCCTGGACTAGCGGCAACTACGAGCAGTACTTC.

The genes are TRBV9 and TRBJ2-7; D is perhaps TRBD2 (5 bases). CDR3 length: 15 residues. The germline CDR1 and CDR2 sequences are SGDLS and YYNGEE. With 0 bases removed from V and 3 bases from J, the gap between germline ends came to 13 bases. CDR3 nucleotides: TGTGCCAGCAGCGTAGAACCCGGAGGACTCTACGAGCAGTACTTC. This translates into CASSVEPGGLYEQYF.

The genes are TRBV19 and TRBJ2-7; 8 bases agree with TRBD2. The CDR3 length is 14 residues. Looked up from germline, CDR1 is LNHDA and CDR2 is SQIVND (reference sequence). V was clipped by 5 bases and J by 3 bases; unmatched bases: 6. CDR3 sequence (DNA): TGTGCCAGTAGTCTTGGTCGGGGGGGCTACGAGCAGTACTTC. Its protein is CASSLGRGGYEQYF.

A single count supports this clone. V is TRBV7-9 and J is TRBJ1-6, with D possibly matching TRBD1 (6 bases). CDR1 and CDR2 (germline): SEHNR, FQNEAQ (reference sequence). The CDR3 contains 15 residues. The ends were cut back, 1 base at V and 7 bases at J, with 11 bases in the middle. Written as DNA, the CDR3 is TGTGCCAGCAGCTTAGTGGAAGGGGGGAATTCACCCCTCCACTTT. Its protein is CASSLVEGGNSPLHF.

The V and J genes are TRBV11-2 and TRBJ2-1; 15 bases agree with TRBD2. The junction had 5 bases not matched to a gene; V was cut back by 6 bases and J by 8 bases. Germline CDR1 SGHAT, CDR2 FQNNGV. This CDR3 has 15 amino acids. The CDR3 bases are TGTGCCAGCAGAGGACTAGCGGGAGGGCCGCATGAGCAGTTCTTC. Protein: CASRGLAGGPHEQFF.

This rearrangement joins TRBV10-3 to TRBJ2-6; 11 positions match TRBD1. The CDR3 spans 16 residues. In germline, CDR1 is ENHRY, CDR2 SYGVKD. V lost 8 bases to trimming and J lost 1 base; unmatched junction nucleotides: 4. CDR3 region: CAIGQGALSGANVLTF. DNA of the CDR3: TGTGCCATCGGACAGGGGGCTCTTTCTGGGGCCAACGTCCTGACTTTC.

The V call is TRBV28, the J call TRBJ2-1, with TRBD2 identical over 8 bases. Trimming took 6 bases from V and 6 from J; bases not matched to a gene: 13. From germline, CDR1 is MDHEN and CDR2 SYDVKM. The CDR3 is 16 residues long. Written as DNA, the CDR3 is TGTGCCAGCAGCCCCGGGGGGGGAGGGCGAGGCAATGAGCAGTTCTTC. Translated: CASSPGGGGRGNEQFF.

The rearrangement links TRBV7-9 to TRBJ1-2; D is unresolved. The CDR3 covers 13 residues. The germline V gene has CDR1 SEHNR and CDR2 FQNEAQ (reference sequence). V lost 1 base and J 6 bases, leaving 9 bases between the germline ends. The CDR3 loop is CASSLVWTDGYTF. In nucleotides, the CDR3 is TGTGCCAGCAGCTTAGTGTGGACGGATGGCTACACCTTC.

This chain links TRBV7-3 with TRBJ2-1, with 7 bases identical to TRBD2. The trim removed 1 base at V and 3 bases at J, leaving 6 bases unmatched. Germline assignment: CDR1 SGHTA and CDR2 FQGTGA. This CDR3 has 16 residues. CDR3 sequence (DNA): TGTGCCAGCAGCTTAAGGGCGGGAGAAGTCTACAATGAGCAGTTCTTC. Amino acid sequence: CASSLRAGEVYNEQFF. Together with reference TRBV7-3 and TRBJ2-1, the CDR3 gives the full variable domain: GAGVSQTPSNKVTEKGKYVELRCDPISGHTALYWYRQSLGQGPEFLIYFQGTGAADDSGLPNDRFFAVRPEGSVSTLKIQRTERGDSAVYLCASSLRAGEVYNEQFFGPGTRLTVL.

J is TRBJ1-2 and V is TRBV2, with D uncertain. CDR1 SNHLY and CDR2 FYNNEI come from the germline V gene. V lost 2 bases to trimming and J lost 6 bases, with 13 bases between them. There are 14 residues in the CDR3. The CDR3 bases are TGTGCCAGCAGTGAAACCCCCCCCGGGGATGGCTACACCTTC. This translates into CASSETPPGDGYTF.

CDR3 in amino acids: CASRGIRDADQPQHF. DNA for the CDR3: TGTGCCAGCAGGGGGATCCGGGACGCCGATCAGCCCCAGCATTTT. The chain carries TRBV2 and TRBJ1-5; D is perhaps TRBD1 (5 bases). Deletions cut 6 bases from V and 5 bases from J, with 17 bases between. The CDR3 spans 15 residues. Germline CDR1 reads SNHLY; CDR2 reads FYNNEI. Based on the CDR3 plus reference TRBV2 and TRBJ1-5, the full variable domain is EPEVTQTPSHQVTQMGQEVILRCVPISNHLYFYWYRQILGQKVEFLVSFYNNEISEKSEIFDDQFSVERPDGSNFTLKIRSTKLEDSAMYFCASRGIRDADQPQHFGDGTRLSIL.

CDR3 protein: CASSRRSSGNTIYF. The CDR3 nucleotides are TGTGCCAGCAGCAGGAGGAGCTCTGGAAACACCATATATTTT. This chain joins TRBV28 and TRBJ1-3, with D unclear. The CDR3 consists of 14 residues. V was pared by 6 bases and J by 0 bases, with 9 bases between. The V gene's germline CDR1 is MDHEN and CDR2 SYDVKM.

The chain has TRBV6-2 or TRBV6-3 and TRBJ2-1; D perhaps matches TRBD2 (6 bases). Germline V lookup: CDR1 MNHEY, CDR2 SVGEGT. The CDR3 has 14 residues. Trimming shortened V by 3 bases and J by 14 bases, and 20 bases separated the two germline ends. The CDR3 protein is CASSYTSSAHLEFF. The DNA of the CDR3 is TGTGCCAGCAGTTATACATCTAGCGCACATCTAGAGTTCTTC.

The genes are TRBV7-2 and TRBJ2-1, with 9 bases aligning to TRBD2. CDR1 and CDR2 (germline): SGHTA, FQGNSA. With 2 bases clipped from V and 4 bases from J, the junction kept 6 bases outside the gene matches. The CDR3 has 16 amino acids. CDR3 residues: CASSLSSGSPYNEQFF. CDR3 bases: TGTGCCAGCAGCTTAAGTAGCGGGAGCCCGTACAATGAGCAGTTCTTC.

The rearrangement links TRBV7-9 to TRBJ2-1; tentative D call: TRBD2 (7 bases). This CDR3 has 16 residues. With 3 bases removed from V and 7 bases from J, the gap between germline ends came to 19 bases. Germline CDR1 SEHNR, CDR2 FQNEAQ (reference sequence). The CDR3 region is CASSLVSGRGFNEQFF. In nucleotides, the CDR3 is TGTGCCAGCAGCTTGGTGTCGGGGAGGGGGTTTAATGAGCAGTTCTTC.